This T cell receptor (beta chain) was captured in a study of spatial heterogeneity in lung cancer. Study in general: More than eight raw reads, on average, carried each unique TCR and UMI combination. Study-wide results and caveats: It was found that expanded intratumoral alpha and beta TCR counts tracked tumor mutation counts.

A unique molecular identifier was carried by every single TCR cDNA molecule. TCRdb re-called the 5' RACE reads with MiXCR, one entry per CDR3 protein. In the table there are roughly 290 distinct CDR3 sequences, over 20% of which are singletons. Time point here: sample taken at primary tumor resection. Samples came from roughly 72 TRACERx patients with untreated early-stage lung cancer. This clonotype was detected only once. Antigen unknown. The germline CDR1 and CDR2 sequences are DFQATT and SNEGSKA (reference sequence). The CDR3 extends over 17 amino acids. After removal of 7 bases from V and 17 bases from J, the junction contained 31 bases not matched to a gene.

This TCR came from a male donor with early-stage non-small cell lung cancer. The material sequenced was lung tumor tissue, taken at surgery. The chain is built from TRBV20-1 and TRBJ2-2; 7 bases agree with TRBD2. In nucleotides, the CDR3 is TGCAGTGAGAGAGTACCGGGGCACTTGAACACCGGGGAGCGGGGTTTTTTT. Its protein is CSERVPGHLNTGERGFF.